This T cell receptor beta chain came from a study of CD8 T cells in ankylosing spondylitis. The CDR3 sequence is 16 residues long. From germline, CDR1 is MDHEN and CDR2 SYDVKM. J was trimmed by 1 base and V by 7 bases; bases with no gene match: 10. Study outcomes and limitations: Reportedly, matched ankylosing spondylitis synovial fluid was significantly enriched for disease-linked clones. Apparently characteristic of ankylosing spondylitis blood was a TCR beta motif (under ten highly homologous variants).

MiXCR was run by TCRdb on the 5' RACE reads, yielding one entry per CDR3 protein. The sample carries 200,000 to 250,000 distinct CDR3 sequences, roughly 10% recorded once. In this sample, this clonotype turned up many times. What it binds is unknown. The receptor was isolated from a male donor with ankylosing spondylitis or in good health (not recorded which). The rearrangement uses TRBV28 and TRBJ1-5, with 7 bases matching TRBD1. The material sequenced was blood, either unsorted or a sorted T cell fraction (not recorded which). In nucleotides, the CDR3 is TGTGCCAGCACCCAACTTACAGGGGTGAGCAATCAGCCCCAGCATTTT. Its protein is CASTQLTGVSNQPQHF.